The 13 T cell receptor beta chains given below trace back to one sample, sequenced in a study of blood T cell repertoires in COVID-19. Data came from immunoSEQ multiplex PCR; TCRdb stores just in-frame clones and leaves some out. The sample includes 350,000 to 400,000 clones, 80% to 95% of them seen just once. The sequencing sample was made of PBMCs or T cells enriched from blood (not recorded which). The source of these receptors is a woman between 40 and 50 years old who had been exposed to COVID-19.

V usage is TRBV11-2 and J usage is TRBJ1-2; 8 nucleotides line up with TRBD1. The CDR3 is 13 amino acids. Germline V gene sequence: CDR1 SGHAT, CDR2 FQNNGV. The trim removed 5 bases at V and 7 bases at J, leaving 6 bases unmatched. The DNA for the CDR3 is TGTGCCAGCAGCCATGACAGGGGAGGTGGCTACACCTTC. Residues: CASSHDRGGGYTF.

The chain carries TRBV19 and TRBJ1-2; D remains ambiguous. Germline CDR1 and CDR2: LNHDA and SQIVND (reference sequence). V was cut by 7 bases and J by 5 bases, with 11 bases left in between. The CDR3 spans 12 residues. The CDR3 sequence: CASTTSSYGYTF. CDR3 coding DNA: TGTGCCAGTACCACGAGTTCATATGGCTACACCTTC.

The chain couples TRBV7-2 to TRBJ2-3, with a possible D match to TRBD1 (7 bases). The CDR3 length is 16 residues. V lost 0 bases and J 3 bases, leaving 13 bases between the germline ends. Germline assignment: CDR1 SGHTA and CDR2 FQGNSA. CDR3: CASSLARGQPTDTQYF. CDR3 DNA: TGTGCCAGCAGCTTAGCGCGGGGACAGCCTACAGATACGCAGTATTTT.

This rearrangement joins TRBV30 to TRBJ1-2; 7 bases align to TRBD1. CDR1 and CDR2 (germline): GTSNPN, SVGIG (reference sequence). The CDR3 runs to 13 residues. The ends lost 3 bases at V and 7 bases at J; junction bases unmatched: 8. As DNA, the CDR3 is TGTGCCTGGAGCGAGGGGGACAGCCTTGGCTACACCTTC. It translates to CAWSEGDSLGYTF.

The genes are TRBV30 and TRBJ2-7, with 7 bases that match TRBD2. After removal of 2 bases from V and 4 bases from J, the junction contained 5 bases not matched to a gene. CDR1 GTSNPN and CDR2 SVGIG come from the germline V gene (reference sequence). The CDR3 contains 13 residues. The CDR3 sequence: CAWSSGVGYEQYF. In nucleotides, the CDR3 is TGTGCCTGGAGTAGCGGGGTAGGGTACGAGCAGTACTTC.

CDR3 nucleotide sequence: TGCGCCAGCAGCTTGGAGATAGCGGGGAGCCTCGAGAGGTTCTTC. Encoded protein: CASSLEIAGSLERFF. The gene calls are TRBV5-1 and TRBJ2-1, with 8 bases lining up with TRBD2. Trimming removed 0 bases from V and 15 bases from J; junction bases left unmatched: 14. CDR1 and CDR2 from the germline V gene are SGHRS and YFSETQ. This CDR3 is built from 15 residues.

The rearrangement uses TRBV2 and TRBJ1-2; 9 bases agree with TRBD1. This CDR3 contains 16 residues. Per germline, CDR1 SNHLY and CDR2 FYNNEI. Trimming cost V 6 bases and J 3 bases; bases outside gene matches: 11. CDR3 in DNA: TGTGCCAGCAGCGAACCGACAGGGGGTTGGGACTATGGCTACACCTTC. Amino acid sequence: CASSEPTGGWDYGYTF.

The V and J genes are TRBV28 and TRBJ2-7; 8 bases line up with TRBD1. This CDR3 is 14 amino acids long. The ends lost 6 bases at V and 6 bases at J; junction bases unmatched: 10. CDR1 is MDHEN, CDR2 SYDVKM, per germline. For the CDR3, the DNA is TGTGCCAGCAGGTCCGAACAGGGGGGTAGCGAGCAGTACTTC. This sequence encodes CASRSEQGGSEQYF.

The chain recombines TRBV5-4 with TRBJ2-7, with D tentatively TRBD1 (6 bases). From germline, CDR1 is SGHNT and CDR2 YYREEE (reference sequence). V lost 7 bases, J lost 2 bases, and 13 bases lay in between. The CDR3 totals 13 residues. The CDR3 nucleotides are TGTGCCAGCGGAACAGGGTTGACCTACGAGCAGTACTTC. Its protein is CASGTGLTYEQYF.

The sample holds a few counts of this clone. V gene TRBV6-6 combines with J gene TRBJ1-3; 8 positions agree with TRBD1. CDR1 is MNHNY and CDR2 is SVGAGI in the germline V gene (reference sequence). V lost 7 bases, J lost 4 bases, and 6 bases stayed unmatched. The CDR3 sequence is 14 residues long. The CDR3 spells CASTNRGSGNTIYF. CDR3 coding DNA: TGTGCCAGCACCAACAGGGGGTCGGGAAACACCATATATTTT.

The chain links TRBV3-1 (or the pseudogene TRBV3-2) to TRBJ1-2, with D maybe TRBD1 (5 bases). The V and J ends lost 1 base and 0 bases respectively, with 12 bases between them. The CDR3 length is 16 residues. Germline values: CDR1 LGHDT, CDR2 YNNKEL (reference sequence). The DNA of the CDR3 is TGTGCCAGCAGCCAAGCGCAAGACAGACCTAACTATGGCTACACCTTC. This codes for CASSQAQDRPNYGYTF.

The J gene is TRBJ1-5, the V gene TRBV7-2; D remains unclear. Trimming shortened V by 1 base and J by 7 bases, and 11 bases separated the two germline ends. The CDR3 runs 14 residues. Looked up from germline, CDR1 is SGHTA and CDR2 is FQGNSA. CDR3 protein: CASSLVEGGQPQHF. CDR3 bases: TGTGCCAGCAGCTTAGTAGAGGGAGGACAGCCCCAGCATTTT.

This clone occurred once. V usage is TRBV5-1 and J usage is TRBJ1-2, with TRBD1 matching over 7 bases. With V trimmed by 4 bases and J by 3 bases, 9 bases remained unmatched. CDR3 length: 15 residues. Germline V CDR1 and CDR2: SGHRS, YFSETQ. The DNA of the CDR3 is TGCGCCAGCAGCCTGTCCGGGACAGACTACTATGGCTACACCTTC. Translated, it gives CASSLSGTDYYGYTF.